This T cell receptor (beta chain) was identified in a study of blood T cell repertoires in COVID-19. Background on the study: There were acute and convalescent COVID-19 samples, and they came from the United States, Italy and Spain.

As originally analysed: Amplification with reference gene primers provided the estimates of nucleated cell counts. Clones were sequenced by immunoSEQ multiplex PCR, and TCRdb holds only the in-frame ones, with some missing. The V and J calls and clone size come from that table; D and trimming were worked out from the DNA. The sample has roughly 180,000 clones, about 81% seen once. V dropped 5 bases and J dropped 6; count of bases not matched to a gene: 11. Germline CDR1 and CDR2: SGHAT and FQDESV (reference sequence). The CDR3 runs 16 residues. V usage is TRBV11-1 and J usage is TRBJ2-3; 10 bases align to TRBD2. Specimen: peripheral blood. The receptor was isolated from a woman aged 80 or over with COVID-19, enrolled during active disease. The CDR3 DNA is TGTGCCAGCAGCCACGCACTAGCGGGATTCGGGGATACGCAGTATTTT. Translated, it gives CASSHALAGFGDTQYF.